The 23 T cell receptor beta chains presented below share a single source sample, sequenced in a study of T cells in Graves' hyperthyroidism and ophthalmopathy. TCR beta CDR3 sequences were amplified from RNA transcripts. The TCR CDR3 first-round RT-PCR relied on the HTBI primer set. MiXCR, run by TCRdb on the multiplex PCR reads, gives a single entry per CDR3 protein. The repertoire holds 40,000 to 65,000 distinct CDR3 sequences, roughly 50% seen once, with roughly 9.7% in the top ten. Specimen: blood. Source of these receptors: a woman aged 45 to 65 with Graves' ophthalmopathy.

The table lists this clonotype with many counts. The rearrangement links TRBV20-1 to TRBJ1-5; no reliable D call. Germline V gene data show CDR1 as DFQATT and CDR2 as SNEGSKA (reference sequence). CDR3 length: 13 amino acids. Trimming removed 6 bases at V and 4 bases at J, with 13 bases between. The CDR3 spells CSAPLGRNQPQHF. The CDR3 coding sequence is TGCAGTGCCCCACTAGGGCGGAATCAGCCCCAGCATTTT.

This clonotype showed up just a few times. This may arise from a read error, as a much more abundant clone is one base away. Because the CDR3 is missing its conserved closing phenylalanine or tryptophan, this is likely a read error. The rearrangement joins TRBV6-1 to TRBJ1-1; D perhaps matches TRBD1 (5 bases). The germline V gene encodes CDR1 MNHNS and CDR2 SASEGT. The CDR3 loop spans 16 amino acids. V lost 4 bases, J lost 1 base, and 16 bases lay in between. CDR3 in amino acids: CASSVGIGTENTEAFC. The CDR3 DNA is TGTGCCAGCAGTGTTGGTATCGGGACCGAGAACACTGAAGCTTTCTGT.

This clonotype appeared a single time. This chain's CDR3 is CSLDAGDGGYEQYF. CDR3 bases: TGCAGCTTAGACGCGGGAGATGGCGGCTACGAGCAGTACTTC. V and J are TRBV29-1 and TRBJ2-7; 7 nucleotides align to TRBD2. The V gene end was trimmed by 8 bases and the J gene end by 3 bases; junction bases not matched to a gene: 13. The CDR3 has 14 residues. CDR1 and CDR2 (germline): SQVTM, ANQGSEA.

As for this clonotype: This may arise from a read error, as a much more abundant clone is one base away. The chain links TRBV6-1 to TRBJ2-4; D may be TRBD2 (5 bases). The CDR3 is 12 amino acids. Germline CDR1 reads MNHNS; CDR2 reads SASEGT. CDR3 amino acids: CANSDFGEPKYF. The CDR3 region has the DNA TGTGCCAACAGTGATTTTGGGGAGCCTAAGTACTTC.

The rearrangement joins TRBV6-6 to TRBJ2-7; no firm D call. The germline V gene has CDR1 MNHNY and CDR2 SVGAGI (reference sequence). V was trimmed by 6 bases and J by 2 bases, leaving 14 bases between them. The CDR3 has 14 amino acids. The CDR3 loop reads CASSPLGGAYEQYF. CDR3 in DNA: TGTGCCAGCAGCCCTCTGGGCGGCGCCTACGAGCAGTACTTC.

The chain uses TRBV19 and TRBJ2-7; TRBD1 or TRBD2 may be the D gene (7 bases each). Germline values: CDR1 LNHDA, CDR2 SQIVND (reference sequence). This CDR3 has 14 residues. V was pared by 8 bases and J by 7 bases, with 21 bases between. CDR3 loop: CASYSGGGAGEQYF. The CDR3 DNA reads TGTGCCAGTTACTCAGGGGGGGGGGCCGGTGAGCAGTACTTC. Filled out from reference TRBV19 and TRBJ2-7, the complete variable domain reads DGGITQSPKYLFRKEGQNVTLSCEQNLNHDAMYWYRQDPGQGLRLIYYSQIVNDFQKGDIAEGYSVSREKKESFPLTVTSAQKNPTAFYLCASYSGGGAGEQYFGPGTRLTVT.

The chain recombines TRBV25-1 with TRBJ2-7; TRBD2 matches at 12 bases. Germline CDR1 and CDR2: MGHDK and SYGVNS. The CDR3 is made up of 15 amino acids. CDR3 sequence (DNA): TGTGCAACGACTAGCGGGGGCGGGAACTCCTACGAGCAGTACTTC. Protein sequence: CATTSGGGNSYEQYF.

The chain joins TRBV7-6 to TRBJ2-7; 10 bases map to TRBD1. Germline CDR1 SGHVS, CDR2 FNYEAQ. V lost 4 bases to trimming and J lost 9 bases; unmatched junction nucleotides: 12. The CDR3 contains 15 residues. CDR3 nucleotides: TGTGCCAGCAGCTCACACCGGGACAGGGGACCCTCGCAGTACTTC. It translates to CASSSHRDRGPSQYF.

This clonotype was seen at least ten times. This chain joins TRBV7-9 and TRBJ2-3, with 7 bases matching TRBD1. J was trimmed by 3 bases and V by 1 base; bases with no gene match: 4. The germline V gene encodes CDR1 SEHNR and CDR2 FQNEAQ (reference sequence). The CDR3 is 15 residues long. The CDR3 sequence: CASSLDPGGTDTQYF. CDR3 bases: TGTGCCAGCAGCTTAGACCCAGGGGGAACAGATACGCAGTATTTT. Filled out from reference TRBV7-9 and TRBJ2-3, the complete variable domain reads DTGVSQNPRHKITKRGQNVTFRCDPISEHNRLYWYRQTLGQGPEFLTYFQNEAQLEKSRLLSDRFSAERPKGSFSTLEIQRTEQGDSAMYLCASSLDPGGTDTQYFGPGTRLTVL.

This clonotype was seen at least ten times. The DNA of the CDR3 is TGTGCCAGCAGTGCCTCCGGGCGGGCCGGGGAGCAGTACTTC. Translating it yields CASSASGRAGEQYF. The chain has TRBV2 and TRBJ2-7; a weak D match, TRBD2 (5 bases). CDR1 is SNHLY, CDR2 FYNNEI, per germline. This CDR3 is 14 amino acids long. V lost 4 bases, J lost 7 bases, and 17 bases lay in between. Based on the CDR3 plus reference TRBV2 and TRBJ2-7, the full variable domain is EPEVTQTPSHQVTQMGQEVILRCVPISNHLYFYWYRQILGQKVEFLVSFYNNEISEKSEIFDDQFSVERPDGSNFTLKIRSTKLEDSAMYFCASSASGRAGEQYFGPGTRLTVT.

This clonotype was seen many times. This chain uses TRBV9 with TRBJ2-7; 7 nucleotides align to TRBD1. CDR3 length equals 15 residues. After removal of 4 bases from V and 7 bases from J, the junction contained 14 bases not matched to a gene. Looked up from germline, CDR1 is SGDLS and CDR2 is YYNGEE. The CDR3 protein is CASSRRMTGSEEQYF. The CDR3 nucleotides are TGTGCCAGCAGCCGTCGAATGACAGGGTCGGAGGAGCAGTACTTC.

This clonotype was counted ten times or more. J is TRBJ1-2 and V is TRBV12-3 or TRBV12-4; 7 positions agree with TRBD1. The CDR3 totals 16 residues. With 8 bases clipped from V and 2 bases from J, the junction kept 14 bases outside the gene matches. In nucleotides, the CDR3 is TGTGCCAGCGCGACGAGGGGTGGACAGGACAACTATGGCTACACCTTC. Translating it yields CASATRGGQDNYGYTF.

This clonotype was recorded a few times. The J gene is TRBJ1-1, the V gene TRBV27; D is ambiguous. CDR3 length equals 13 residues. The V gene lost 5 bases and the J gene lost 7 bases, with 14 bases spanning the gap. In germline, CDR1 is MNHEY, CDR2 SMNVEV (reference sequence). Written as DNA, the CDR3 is TGTGCCAGCAGTCCACACACGGGCCGTGAAGCTTTCTTT. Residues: CASSPHTGREAFF.

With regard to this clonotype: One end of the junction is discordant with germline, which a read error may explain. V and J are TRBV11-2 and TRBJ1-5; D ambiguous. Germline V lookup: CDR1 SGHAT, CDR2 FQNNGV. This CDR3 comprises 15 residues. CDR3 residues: CGSSLGRHCNQPQHF. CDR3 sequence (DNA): TGTGGCAGCAGCTTAGGACGTCATTGCAATCAGCCCCAGCATTTT.

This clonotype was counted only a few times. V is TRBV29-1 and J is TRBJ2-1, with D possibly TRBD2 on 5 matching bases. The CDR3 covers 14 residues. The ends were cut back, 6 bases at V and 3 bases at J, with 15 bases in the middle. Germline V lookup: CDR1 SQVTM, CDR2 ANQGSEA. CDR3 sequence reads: CSVGTSGSYNEQFF. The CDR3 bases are TGCAGCGTCGGCACGAGTGGGAGCTACAATGAGCAGTTCTTC.

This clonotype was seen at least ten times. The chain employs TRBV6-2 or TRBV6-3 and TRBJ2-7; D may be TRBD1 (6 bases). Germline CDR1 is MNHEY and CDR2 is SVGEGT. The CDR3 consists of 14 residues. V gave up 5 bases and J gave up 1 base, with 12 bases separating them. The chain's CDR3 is CASSVRQESYEQYF. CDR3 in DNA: TGTGCCAGCAGTGTCCGACAGGAGTCCTACGAGCAGTACTTC.

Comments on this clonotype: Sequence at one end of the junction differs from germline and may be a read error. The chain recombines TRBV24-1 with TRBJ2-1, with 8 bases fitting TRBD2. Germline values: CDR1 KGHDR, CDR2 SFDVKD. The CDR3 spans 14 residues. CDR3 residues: CATSYRGGCNEQFF. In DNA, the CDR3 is TGTGCCACCAGCTACCGGGGGGGGTGCAATGAGCAGTTCTTT.

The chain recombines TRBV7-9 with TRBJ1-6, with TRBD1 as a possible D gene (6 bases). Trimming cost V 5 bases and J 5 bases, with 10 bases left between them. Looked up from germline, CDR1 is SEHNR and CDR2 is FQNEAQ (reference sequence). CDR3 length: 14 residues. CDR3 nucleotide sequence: TGTGCCAGCAGCAAAGACAGGAATAATTCACCCCTCCACTTT. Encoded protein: CASSKDRNNSPLHF.

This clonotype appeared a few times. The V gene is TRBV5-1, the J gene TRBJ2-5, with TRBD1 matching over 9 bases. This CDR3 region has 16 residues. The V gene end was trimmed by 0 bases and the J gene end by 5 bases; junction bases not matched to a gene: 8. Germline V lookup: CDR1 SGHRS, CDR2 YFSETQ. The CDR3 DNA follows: TGCGCCAGCAGCTTGGCCCAACAGGGGGCGGGGGAGACCCAGTACTTC. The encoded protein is CASSLAQQGAGETQYF.

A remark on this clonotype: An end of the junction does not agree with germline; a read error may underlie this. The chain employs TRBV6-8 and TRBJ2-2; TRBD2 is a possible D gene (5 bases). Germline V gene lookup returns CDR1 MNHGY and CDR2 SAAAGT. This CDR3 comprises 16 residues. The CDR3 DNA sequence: TGTGCCAGCATAGAGGGCACGATGATTCAGGTAGAGGAGGTGCTTTTT. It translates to CASIEGTMIQVEEVLF.

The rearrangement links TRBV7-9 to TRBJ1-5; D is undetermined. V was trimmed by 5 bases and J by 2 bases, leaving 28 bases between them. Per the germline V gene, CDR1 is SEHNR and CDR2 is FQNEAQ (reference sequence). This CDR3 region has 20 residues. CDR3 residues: CASSPLAGRTESWGNQPQHF. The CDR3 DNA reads TGTGCCAGCAGCCCCCTGGCCGGGAGGACGGAATCCTGGGGCAATCAGCCCCAGCATTTT.

CDR3 in amino acids: CASSASGVLDEQFF. Written as DNA, the CDR3 is TGTGCCAGCAGCGCGTCGGGCGTACTTGATGAGCAGTTCTTC. The chain employs TRBV9 and TRBJ2-1; D is unresolved. Germline CDR1 SGDLS, CDR2 YYNGEE. V was shortened by 3 bases and J by 8 bases, with 15 bases between the two germline ends. The CDR3 length is 14 residues.

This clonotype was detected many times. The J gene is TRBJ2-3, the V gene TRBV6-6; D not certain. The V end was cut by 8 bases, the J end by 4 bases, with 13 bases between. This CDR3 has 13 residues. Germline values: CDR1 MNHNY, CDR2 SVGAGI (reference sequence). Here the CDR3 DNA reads TGTGCCAGCGGATATAGTTGGGCAGATACGCAGTATTTT. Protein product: CASGYSWADTQYF.